This T cell receptor (beta chain) was sequenced for a study of early T cells in non-severe SARS-CoV-2 infection. Study-wide context: Unpaired chains resulted from sequencing bulk RNA of unsorted whole blood.

This clonotype was observed a single time. MiXCR was run by TCRdb on the 5' RACE reads, yielding one entry per CDR3 protein. The repertoire holds about 97,000 distinct CDR3 sequences, with around 13% as singletons. The CDR3 spans 16 residues. V lost 4 bases, J lost 0 bases, and 16 bases lay in between. From germline, CDR1 is SGHRS and CDR2 YFSETQ. The receptor's source is an adult who was a healthcare worker with PCR-confirmed SARS-CoV-2 infection or an uninfected control (not recorded which). Material for sequencing was whole blood. The genes are TRBV5-1 and TRBJ1-1; unclear D gene. The CDR3 region is CASSPAGLVVNTEAFF. CDR3 coding DNA: TGCGCCAGCAGCCCCGCCGGTTTGGTTGTGAACACTGAAGCTTTCTTT.